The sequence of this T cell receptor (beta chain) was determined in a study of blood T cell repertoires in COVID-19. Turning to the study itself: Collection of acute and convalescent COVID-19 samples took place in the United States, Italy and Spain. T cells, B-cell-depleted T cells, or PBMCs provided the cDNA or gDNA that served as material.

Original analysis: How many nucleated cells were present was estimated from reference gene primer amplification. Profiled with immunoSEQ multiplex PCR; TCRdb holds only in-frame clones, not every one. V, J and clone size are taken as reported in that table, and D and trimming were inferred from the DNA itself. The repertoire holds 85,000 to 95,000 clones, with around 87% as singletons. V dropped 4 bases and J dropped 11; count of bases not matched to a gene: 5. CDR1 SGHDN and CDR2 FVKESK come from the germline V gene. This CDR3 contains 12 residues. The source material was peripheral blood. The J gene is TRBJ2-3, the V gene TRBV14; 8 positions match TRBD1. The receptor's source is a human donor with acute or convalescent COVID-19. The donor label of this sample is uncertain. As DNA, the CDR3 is TGTGCCAGCAGCCTACAGGGGGTTTTGCAGTATTTT. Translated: CASSLQGVLQYF.